Each of the 28 T cell receptor beta chains below was sequenced from the same sample in a study of naive and memory T cell subsets. Two oligonucleotides, mixed equimolar, formed the beta constant-region primer covering TRBC1 and TRBC2. Using its own MiXCR run on the UMI-ligation and nested PCR reads, TCRdb lists one record per CDR3 protein. The sample yields 150,000 or so distinct CDR3 sequences, about 15% seen once. Sequencing was performed on naive CD4+ T cells from blood. These receptors were collected from a human donor in good health.

This chain links TRBV6-2 or TRBV6-3 with TRBJ2-1; 7 nucleotides align to TRBD2. CDR3 length equals 15 residues. Per germline, CDR1 MNHEY and CDR2 SVGEGT. V lost 8 bases, J lost 4 bases, and 11 bases stayed unmatched. As DNA, the CDR3 is TGTGCCAGCTCAGGGCTAGCGGCACTATACAATGAGCAGTTCTTC. Protein sequence: CASSGLAALYNEQFF.

This clonotype was observed a few times. The J gene is TRBJ1-5, the V gene TRBV2; D not resolved. The CDR3 loop spans 16 amino acids. V was pared by 6 bases and J by 2 bases, with 17 bases between. CDR1 SNHLY and CDR2 FYNNEI come from the germline V gene. The CDR3, as DNA: TGTGCCAGCAGCGGCTCAGGTCGAAGAGGCAATCAGCCCCAGCATTTT. As protein: CASSGSGRRGNQPQHF.

This clonotype has just a few counts. The chain is built from TRBV12-3 or TRBV12-4 and TRBJ1-2; TRBD1 matches at 10 bases. This CDR3 comprises 14 residues. V shed 4 bases and J 3 bases; nucleotides not matched to a gene: 2. The CDR3 sequence is CASSWTGGDYGYTF. In DNA form, the CDR3 reads TGTGCCAGCAGTTGGACAGGGGGGGACTATGGCTACACCTTC.

This clonotype was seen only a few times. This chain links TRBV3-1 with TRBJ1-5; D remains unclear. With 4 bases removed from V and 6 bases from J, the gap between germline ends came to 19 bases. CDR1 and CDR2 (germline): LGHDT, YNNKEL (reference sequence). The CDR3 is 16 residues long. Here the CDR3 reads CASSPSGAGWSQPQHF. The CDR3 DNA reads TGTGCCAGCAGCCCGTCCGGCGCAGGCTGGAGTCAGCCCCAGCATTTT.

This clonotype was picked up a small number of times. V and J are TRBV18 and TRBJ1-1; no clear D. The CDR3 contains 13 residues. V lost 3 bases to trimming and J lost 1 base, with 6 bases between them. The germline CDR1 and CDR2 sequences are KGHSH and LQKENI. CDR3 nucleotide sequence: TGTGCCAGCTCACCTTCAGAGAACACTGAAGCTTTCTTT. Protein product: CASSPSENTEAFF.

This clonotype has only a few counts. The chain joins TRBV19 to TRBJ1-5; 8 bases align to TRBD1. CDR3 size: 15 residues. V shed 6 bases, J shed 0 bases, and the junction held 4 bases outside the gene matches. The germline gives CDR1 LNHDA, CDR2 SQIVND (reference sequence). The CDR3 sequence: CASSGQGYSNQPQHF. In DNA, the CDR3 is TGTGCCAGTAGCGGACAGGGTTATAGCAATCAGCCCCAGCATTTT.

This chain connects TRBV5-4 to TRBJ2-3; D may be TRBD2 (5 bases). The CDR3 sequence is 14 residues long. From germline, CDR1 is SGHNT and CDR2 YYREEE (reference sequence). V lost 4 bases and J 4 bases, leaving 13 bases between the germline ends. This CDR3 reads CASSPHLGADTQYF. DNA of the CDR3: TGTGCCAGCAGCCCCCACCTGGGAGCAGATACGCAGTATTTT.

This sequence joins TRBV2 and TRBJ2-2; tentatively, D is TRBD2 (6 bases). Trimming cost V 4 bases and J 1 base, with 10 bases left between them. Germline-derived CDR1 and CDR2 are SNHLY and FYNNEI. This CDR3 contains 15 residues. The CDR3 sequence: CASSARERNTGELFF. CDR3 bases: TGTGCCAGCAGTGCACGGGAGAGGAACACCGGGGAGCTGTTTTTT. Full variable domain (remainder filled in from reference TRBV2 and TRBJ2-2): EPEVTQTPSHQVTQMGQEVILRCVPISNHLYFYWYRQILGQKVEFLVSFYNNEISEKSEIFDDQFSVERPDGSNFTLKIRSTKLEDSAMYFCASSARERNTGELFFGEGSRLTVL.

A few counts support this clonotype. The genes are TRBV14 and TRBJ2-7, with D hard to call. The CDR3 has 13 amino acids. V lost 0 bases, J lost 1 base, and 4 bases lay in between. In germline, CDR1 is SGHDN, CDR2 FVKESK. CDR3 sequence reads: CASSQDRSYEQYF. In DNA form, the CDR3 reads TGTGCCAGCAGCCAAGACCGATCCTACGAGCAGTACTTC. Variable domain in full (rest from reference TRBV14 and TRBJ2-7): EAGVTQFPSHSVIEKGQTVTLRCDPISGHDNLYWYRRVMGKEIKFLLHFVKESKQDESGMPNNRFLAERTGGTYSTLKVQPAELEDSGVYFCASSQDRSYEQYFGPGTRLTVT.

V usage is TRBV12-3 or TRBV12-4 and J usage is TRBJ2-3; D not resolved. CDR3 length: 17 residues. V lost 0 bases to trimming and J lost 0 bases, with 13 bases between them. CDR3 bases: TGTGCCAGCAGTTTAGCCGGATTAGCAGCGAGCACAGATACGCAGTATTTT. It yields the protein CASSLAGLAASTDTQYF.

The genes are TRBV10-3 and TRBJ2-5; TRBD1 matches at 7 bases. Germline trimming cut 6 bases from V and 1 base from J; bases unmatched to any gene: 8. The V gene's germline CDR1 is ENHRY and CDR2 SYGVKD. The CDR3 spans 15 residues. This CDR3 reads CAIRRKQGRQETQYF. The CDR3 coding sequence is TGTGCCATCAGGAGAAAACAGGGGCGCCAAGAGACCCAGTACTTC.

This clonotype was recorded many times. The V and J genes are TRBV20-1 and TRBJ2-7; D may correspond to TRBD1 or TRBD2 (5 bases each). V gave up 0 bases and J gave up 4 bases, with 13 bases separating them. This CDR3 is built from 14 residues. Germline V gives CDR1 DFQATT, CDR2 SNEGSKA (reference sequence). DNA of the CDR3: TGCAGTGCTAGAGATTGGGGGAGTCGTTACGAGCAGTACTTC. Translated: CSARDWGSRYEQYF.

The chain is built from TRBV4-2 and TRBJ1-4; D may be TRBD1 (6 bases). The CDR3 sequence is 21 residues long. V was trimmed by 4 bases and J by 0 bases, leaving 27 bases between them. Germline V gene sequence: CDR1 LGHNA, CDR2 YNFKEQ. The CDR3 DNA reads as TGTGCCAGCAGCCTACAACACTCCAGGGGCCGCCCATCTGCAACTAATGAAAAACTGTTTTTT. The encoded protein is CASSLQHSRGRPSATNEKLFF.

The J gene is TRBJ2-1, the V gene TRBV5-1, with 7 bases lining up with TRBD2. Trimming removed 3 bases from V and 4 bases from J; junction bases left unmatched: 4. The CDR3 is 14 amino acids. CDR1 and CDR2 (germline): SGHRS, YFSETQ. In nucleotides, the CDR3 is TGCGCCAGCAGCTGGGTAGCGGGTTACAATGAGCAGTTCTTC. Amino acid sequence: CASSWVAGYNEQFF.

This clonotype has only a few counts. V and J are TRBV30 and TRBJ1-6; D gene ambiguous. V was pared by 1 base and J by 7 bases, with 11 bases between. Germline assignment: CDR1 GTSNPN and CDR2 SVGIG (reference sequence). The CDR3 extends over 14 amino acids. The CDR3 is CAWSELRGNSPLHF. CDR3 nucleotide sequence: TGTGCCTGGAGTGAACTGCGTGGGAATTCACCCCTCCACTTT.

This chain connects TRBV20-1 to TRBJ2-3; D not resolved. Trimming removed 1 base from V and 5 bases from J, with 4 bases in between. Per the germline V gene, CDR1 is DFQATT and CDR2 is SNEGSKA (reference sequence). The CDR3 covers 11 residues. CDR3 region: CSARVGDTQYF. CDR3 nucleotides: TGCAGTGCTAGAGTCGGAGATACGCAGTATTTT.

This clonotype was picked up a small number of times. V gene TRBV5-1 combines with J gene TRBJ2-7; 11 bases align to TRBD2. Germline-derived CDR1 and CDR2 are SGHRS and YFSETQ. With V trimmed by 3 bases and J by 3 bases, 8 bases remained unmatched. The CDR3 is 16 residues long. CDR3 sequence reads: CASSYGFGTSGYEQYF. CDR3 DNA sequence: TGCGCCAGCAGCTACGGGTTCGGGACTAGCGGCTACGAGCAGTACTTC.

This clonotype was observed at least ten times. The chain combines TRBV9 with TRBJ2-7, with 7 bases lining up with TRBD2. V was clipped by 1 base and J by 3 bases; unmatched bases: 7. CDR1 and CDR2 (germline): SGDLS, YYNGEE. The CDR3 extends over 15 amino acids. CDR3 in amino acids: CASSVSSGLIYEQYF. CDR3 coding DNA: TGTGCCAGCAGCGTAAGTAGCGGGCTAATCTACGAGCAGTACTTC.

A few counts support this clonotype. This sequence joins TRBV27 and TRBJ1-3, with D perhaps matching TRBD1 (6 bases). V shed 4 bases and J shed 2 bases, with 9 bases lying between them. CDR1 is MNHEY and CDR2 is SMNVEV in the germline V gene (reference sequence). CDR3 length equals 14 residues. DNA of the CDR3: TGTGCCAGCAGTTCGACAGGAACTGGAAACACCATATATTTT. Its protein is CASSSTGTGNTIYF.

The chain is built from TRBV5-1 and TRBJ2-1, with 8 bases matching TRBD1. Germline trimming cut 4 bases from V and 3 bases from J; bases unmatched to any gene: 9. The CDR3 contains 16 residues. From germline, CDR1 is SGHRS and CDR2 YFSETQ. The CDR3 DNA is TGCGCCAGCAGCACGAGCCCCGGGACAGGCTACAATGAGCAGTTCTTC. This translates into CASSTSPGTGYNEQFF.

This clonotype was counted a few times. This chain uses TRBV28 with TRBJ2-6; D is undetermined. Germline values: CDR1 MDHEN, CDR2 SYDVKM. CDR3 length: 15 residues. Trimming cost V 1 base and J 0 bases, with 4 bases left between them. The CDR3 here is CASSLYDSGANVLTF. CDR3 bases: TGTGCCAGCAGTTTATATGACTCTGGGGCCAACGTCCTGACTTTC.

This clonotype was picked up a small number of times. This sequence joins TRBV5-5 and TRBJ2-7, with D maybe TRBD1 (5 bases). CDR3 length equals 14 residues. V lost 7 bases and J 7 bases, leaving 21 bases between the germline ends. The V gene's germline CDR1 is SGHKS and CDR2 YYEKEE (reference sequence). The CDR3 DNA sequence: TGTGCCAGCCATCCGGCAGGGCCTGAATGGGAGCAGTACTTC. Translated, it gives CASHPAGPEWEQYF.

This clonotype has a handful of counts. The rearrangement uses TRBV29-1 and TRBJ1-1; TRBD1 aligns across 7 bases. The CDR3 consists of 13 residues. The germline V gene has CDR1 SQVTM and CDR2 ANQGSEA. After removal of 1 base from V and 5 bases from J, the junction contained 4 bases not matched to a gene. The DNA for the CDR3 is TGCAGCGTTGAAGCCAGGGGGAATACTGAAGCTTTCTTT. Translation: CSVEARGNTEAFF.

The rearrangement uses TRBV27 and TRBJ1-2, with D possibly matching TRBD1 (5 bases). The CDR3 covers 15 residues. Trimming shortened V by 5 bases and J by 1 base, and 14 bases separated the two germline ends. In germline, CDR1 is MNHEY, CDR2 SMNVEV (reference sequence). The CDR3 DNA sequence: TGTGCCAGCAGTCCGGGACCGAAGAGTAACTATGGCTACACCTTC. Protein: CASSPGPKSNYGYTF.

This clonotype has a handful of counts. The chain uses TRBV7-2 and TRBJ2-7; D is ambiguous. V was shortened by 0 bases and J by 7 bases, with 4 bases between the two germline ends. The CDR3 has 11 amino acids. Germline values: CDR1 SGHTA, CDR2 FQGNSA. The CDR3 protein is CASSLAAEQYF. The CDR3 nucleotides are TGTGCCAGCAGCTTAGCGGCGGAGCAGTACTTC.

The chain carries TRBV20-1 and TRBJ1-1; D unresolved. The CDR3 runs to 13 residues. Germline-derived CDR1 and CDR2 are DFQATT and SNEGSKA (reference sequence). V was pared by 3 bases and J by 1 base, with 9 bases between. CDR3 amino acids: CSARPGSNTEAFF. CDR3 in DNA: TGCAGTGCTAGGCCCGGTTCGAACACTGAAGCTTTCTTT.

The chain carries TRBV7-9 and TRBJ2-1; D unresolved. Germline V CDR1 and CDR2: SEHNR, FQNEAQ (reference sequence). The CDR3 loop spans 11 amino acids. V lost 5 bases, J lost 10 bases, and 9 bases lay in between. CDR3 nucleotide sequence: TGTGCCAGCAGCGATCCCGGGGAGCAGTTCTTC. Protein sequence: CASSDPGEQFF. Combining the CDR3 with reference TRBV7-9 and TRBJ2-1 gives the whole variable domain DTGVSQNPRHKITKRGQNVTFRCDPISEHNRLYWYRQTLGQGPEFLTYFQNEAQLEKSRLLSDRFSAERPKGSFSTLEIQRTEQGDSAMYLCASSDPGEQFFGPGTRLTVL.

This clonotype was counted many times. V usage is TRBV12-3 or TRBV12-4 and J usage is TRBJ2-7, with 7 bases matching TRBD2. This CDR3 contains 14 residues. V shed 0 bases, J shed 2 bases, and the junction held 1 base outside the gene matches. CDR3 bases: TGTGCCAGCAGTTTAGCCCTAGCGGCCTACGAGCAGTACTTC. Amino acids: CASSLALAAYEQYF.